The rows below give T cell receptor beta chains drawn from one sample of a study of shared clonotypes between healthy human individuals. TCRdb's table, derived via immunoSEQ multiplex PCR, lists solely in-frame clones and lacks some. Seen here are about 680,000 clones, 92% observed once, and the top ten hold 24%. Sample: naive CD8+ T cells sorted from blood. Receptor source: a man younger than 40 in good health. CDR3s include the opening cysteine and the closing phenylalanine or tryptophan. A D gene is named only where the DNA matches it firmly. Size is omitted from some rows. Given values are once, few, many or a class for expanded clones.

j_gene | v_gene | d_gene | abundance | CDR3nt | CDR3aa
TRBJ2-5 | TRBV7-6 | TRBD1 | once | TGTGCCAGCAGCTTACCTTCCGCCGGGACAGGGAAAGAGACCCAGTACTTC | CASSLPSAGTGKETQYF
TRBJ2-7 | TRBV7-2 | . | . | TGTGCCAGCAGCTTAGTCAGGGGTCGTCTAGCGCGCGAGCAGTACTTC | CASSLVRGRLAREQYF
TRBJ2-7 | TRBV7-9 | . | . | TGTGCCAGCAGCCTGGACGAGGGACGGATTTTCTTTGAGCAGTACTTC | CASSLDEGRIFFEQYF
TRBJ2-5 | TRBV2 | . | . | TGTGCCAGCACGTCGAGCGATGACCAAGAGACCCAGTACTTC | CASTSSDDQETQYF
TRBJ2-1 | TRBV19 | TRBD2 | . | TGTGCCAGTAGTATGACTAGCGGGGACAATGAGCAGTTCTTC | CASSMTSGDNEQFF
TRBJ2-2 | TRBV9 | . | . | TGTGCCAGCAGCGCTTACACCGGGGAGCTGTTTTTT | CASSAYTGELFF
TRBJ2-1 | TRBV11-3 | TRBD2 | once | TGTGCCAGCAGCATGAGGACTAGCGGGAGGGGCTACAATGAGCAGTTCTTC | CASSMRTSGRGYNEQFF
TRBJ1-1 | TRBV5-1 | TRBD1 | . | TGCGCCAGCAGCTTAGGAGACAGGGAGGGTATGAACACTGAAGCTTTCTTT | CASSLGDREGMNTEAFF
TRBJ1-1 | TRBV9 | TRBD1 | . | TGTGCCAGCAGCGGGACAGGGCCTAAGAACACTGAAGCTTTCTTT | CASSGTGPKNTEAFF
TRBJ2-7 | TRBV5-1 | . | . | TGCGCCAGCAGCTTCGTGGGCAGGGGTGGGTCCTACGAGCAGTACTTC | CASSFVGRGGSYEQYF
TRBJ2-7 | TRBV7-9 | . | . | TGTGCCAGCAGCTCCCGGGGTCATCCCTACGAGCAGTACTTC | CASSSRGHPYEQYF
TRBJ2-5 | TRBV28 | TRBD1 | . | TGTGCCAACGCCGGGACAGGGCAAGAGACCCAGTACTTC | CANAGTGQETQYF
TRBJ1-5 | TRBV19 | . | . | TGTGCCAGTAGTCTACGATCGGGGGGCAATCAGCCCCAGCATTTT | CASSLRSGGNQPQHF
TRBJ2-7 | TRBV27 | . | . | TGTGCCAGCAGTTTACAAGGGAGCTCCTACGAGCAGTACTTC | CASSLQGSSYEQYF
TRBJ2-3 | TRBV29-1 | . | once | TGCAGCGTTGGACAGGCCAATACAGATACGCAGTATTTT | CSVGQANTDTQYF
TRBJ2-1 | TRBV10-3 | TRBD2 | . | TGTGCCTCACGAGCGGGAGGGCCCAATGAGCAGTTCTTC | CASRAGGPNEQFF
TRBJ2-7 | TRBV7-6 | . | . | TGTGCCAGCAGCTTAGACAGATCCTACGAGCAGTACTTC | CASSLDRSYEQYF
TRBJ1-2 | TRBV4-1 | . | . | TGCGCCAGCAGCCAAGATATTGGAGGGCTCTATGGCTACACCTTC | CASSQDIGGLYGYTF
TRBJ1-1 | TRBV27 | . | . | TGTGCCAGCAGCCGCGGGGGAACTGAAGCTTTCTTT | CASSRGGTEAFF
TRBJ2-1 | TRBV6-1 | . | . | TGTGCCAGCAGTGACGGTGAGCAGTTCTTC | CASSDGEQFF
TRBJ1-4 | TRBV9 | TRBD1 | . | TGTGCCAGCAGCGGGGGACAGGGGGCTCAGGAAAAACTGTTTTTT | CASSGGQGAQEKLFF
TRBJ1-2 | TRBV15 | . | . | TGTGCCACCAGACAGAGGGGCCTCTATGGCTACACCTTC | CATRQRGLYGYTF
TRBJ2-7 | TRBV7-9 | TRBD2 | . | TGTGCCAGCAGCGGAAAGACTAGCCCTCCCCCCTACGAGCAGTACTTC | CASSGKTSPPPYEQYF
TRBJ2-7 | TRBV29-1 | . | . | TGCAGCGTTAAGTCTGGCCGCGCGAATTCCTACGAGCAGTACTTC | CSVKSGRANSYEQYF
TRBJ2-6 | TRBV4-2 | . | . | TGTGCCAGCAGCCAATGGGGGAGCGGGGCCAACGTCCTGACTTTC | CASSQWGSGANVLTF
TRBJ2-1 | TRBV11-2 | TRBD2 | . | TGTGCCAGCAGCTTAGAACTAGCGGGAAACAATGAGCAGTTCTTC | CASSLELAGNNEQFF
TRBJ2-1 | TRBV27 | . | . | TGTGCCAGCAAATTAATAGCGGCTCCCTTCTACAATGAGCAGTTCTTC | CASKLIAAPFYNEQFF
TRBJ2-7 | TRBV27 | . | . | TGTGCCGGAGCAGTTTATTTCCCCTTACTGAGGGAGCAGTACTTC | CAGAVYFPLLREQYF